This T cell receptor (beta chain) originates from a study of cytomegalovirus exposure and HLA in healthy donors. About the study: Among the approximately 400 genotyped donors, about 81% were placed in the Caucasian-associated ancestry cluster.

Trimming took 0 bases from V and 8 from J, leaving 13 bases between them. The CDR3 totals 15 residues. The germline CDR1 and CDR2 sequences are ENHRY and SYGVKD. 60 Vbeta and 13 Jbeta primers were used in PCR. Assay used: immunoSEQ multiplex PCR; TCRdb lists only in-frame clones, some missing. This sample has over 100,000 clones, with about 80% found just once. The specimen sequenced was PBMCs. The chain employs TRBV10-3 and TRBJ1-4; D is perhaps TRBD1 (6 bases). This clonotype was sampled from a woman aged 50 to 60 in good health and CMV-seropositive. CDR3 protein: CAISESSGGREKLFF. CDR3 nucleotide sequence: TGTGCCATCAGTGAGTCGAGTGGGGGCAGGGAAAAACTGTTTTTT.